Following are 29 T cell receptor beta chains from one sample sequenced in a study of blood T cell repertoires in COVID-19. Assay: immunoSEQ multiplex PCR; the TCRdb copy retains only in-frame clones and omits some. This table has about 140,000 clones, around nine tenths appearing once. The specimen was peripheral blood. The receptors here all came from a woman aged 50 to 60 with acute or convalescent COVID-19.

The chain is built from TRBV9 and TRBJ1-1; no clear D gene. V was clipped by 2 bases and J by 5 bases, with 13 bases between them. The CDR3 totals 14 residues. Looked up from germline, CDR1 is SGDLS and CDR2 is YYNGEE. CDR3 coding DNA: TGTGCCAGCAGCGTCGGTCAGGTTACAACTGAAGCTTTCTTT. The encoded protein is CASSVGQVTTEAFF.

V gene TRBV18 combines with J gene TRBJ2-2, with a tentative D call TRBD2 (6 bases). The CDR3 runs to 16 residues. CDR1 and CDR2 (germline): KGHSH, LQKENI. Trimming removed 2 bases from V and 2 bases from J, with 12 bases in between. The CDR3 spells CASSPSRRGNTGELFF. CDR3 DNA sequence: TGTGCCAGCTCACCAAGTAGGAGGGGAAACACCGGGGAGCTGTTTTTT.

This chain links TRBV19 with TRBJ1-1, with 8 bases that match TRBD1. The CDR3 totals 12 residues. Trimming took 8 bases from V and 7 from J; bases not matched to a gene: 6. Germline V gene data show CDR1 as LNHDA and CDR2 as SQIVND (reference sequence). The CDR3, as DNA: TGTGCCAGTTCCCAGGGGGCTGGTGAAGCTTTCTTT. Protein sequence: CASSQGAGEAFF.

V is TRBV28 and J is TRBJ2-7; no clear D gene. Trimming removed 4 bases at V and 0 bases at J, with 7 bases between. The CDR3 is 13 residues long. In germline, CDR1 is MDHEN, CDR2 SYDVKM. The CDR3 loop is CASSSPSSYEQYF. The CDR3 nucleotides read TGTGCCAGCAGTTCCCCGAGCTCCTACGAGCAGTACTTC.

This clone was observed a single time. The rearrangement uses TRBV7-8 and TRBJ1-1, with a possible D match to TRBD1 (5 bases). The V and J ends lost 4 bases and 6 bases respectively, with 12 bases between them. This CDR3 spans 13 amino acids. Looked up from germline, CDR1 is SGHVS and CDR2 is FQNEAQ. CDR3 region: CASSSDQGAEAFF. The CDR3 DNA follows: TGTGCCAGCAGCTCAGACCAAGGGGCTGAAGCTTTCTTT.

The V call is TRBV2, the J call TRBJ2-3; D may be TRBD1 (6 bases). Germline V gene lookup returns CDR1 SNHLY and CDR2 FYNNEI. Between the trimmed V and J ends, which lost 4 bases and 3 bases, there was a span of 14 bases. This CDR3 region has 15 residues. The chain's CDR3 is CASSVSGVRTDTQYF. In DNA form, the CDR3 reads TGTGCCAGCAGTGTATCAGGGGTTAGGACAGATACGCAGTATTTT.

The chain combines TRBV18 with TRBJ1-2; no reliable D call. The length of the CDR3 is 14 residues. CDR1 and CDR2 (germline): KGHSH, LQKENI. V was pared by 2 bases and J by 4 bases, with 11 bases between. The CDR3 sequence: CASSPSGSLYGYTF. In DNA, the CDR3 is TGTGCCAGCTCACCATCCGGGTCCCTCTATGGCTACACCTTC.

This sequence joins TRBV27 and TRBJ1-5, with 9 bases aligning to TRBD1. J was trimmed by 7 bases and V by 6 bases; bases with no gene match: 13. Germline loops: CDR1 MNHEY, CDR2 SMNVEV (reference sequence). The CDR3 length is 16 residues. CDR3 region: CASSETSQGARQPQHF. DNA of the CDR3: TGTGCCAGCAGCGAAACCTCACAGGGGGCGAGGCAGCCCCAGCATTTT.

The gene calls are TRBV5-1 and TRBJ1-3; TRBD1 might be the D (5 bases). V lost 1 base and J lost 0, with 8 bases in between. CDR3 length: 15 residues. CDR1 and CDR2 (germline): SGHRS, YFSETQ. The CDR3 DNA reads TGCGCCAGCAGCTTGTGGGGCTCCTCTGGAAACACCATATATTTT. Translating gives CASSLWGSSGNTIYF.

This clone was seen a single time. This same CDR3 is encoded by further DNA sequences in the sample. The V and J genes are TRBV27 and TRBJ2-1, with TRBD2 identical over 12 bases. In germline, CDR1 is MNHEY, CDR2 SMNVEV (reference sequence). Trimming at V came to 6 bases and at J to 4 bases, leaving 4 bases not matched to a gene. This CDR3 contains 15 residues. The CDR3 reads CASSLTSGSYNEQFF. The CDR3 DNA follows: TGTGCCAGCAGCCTGACTAGCGGGAGTTACAATGAGCAGTTCTTC.

This chain links TRBV5-1 with TRBJ1-1; 7 positions match TRBD1. The V gene end was trimmed by 0 bases and the J gene end by 0 bases; junction bases not matched to a gene: 2. Germline CDR1 reads SGHRS; CDR2 reads YFSETQ. The CDR3 consists of 15 residues. The CDR3 DNA reads as TGCGCCAGCAGCTTGGACAGGGGCATGAACACTGAAGCTTTCTTT. This sequence encodes CASSLDRGMNTEAFF.

On this clone itself: At the DNA level, this CDR3 is encoded by other sequences in the same sample as well. The V call is TRBV3-1 (or the pseudogene TRBV3-2), the J call TRBJ2-3; 10 bases are a match to TRBD2. V was pared by 5 bases and J by 2 bases, with 4 bases of the junction left unmatched. This CDR3 is 15 amino acids long. Looked up from germline, CDR1 is LGHDT and CDR2 is YNNKEL (reference sequence). Here the CDR3 DNA reads TGTGCCAGCAGCTTAGGACTAGCGGTCACAGATACGCAGTATTTT. This translates into CASSLGLAVTDTQYF.

This chain connects TRBV19 to TRBJ1-1; D is undetermined. The length of the CDR3 is 15 residues. CDR1 is LNHDA, CDR2 SQIVND, per germline (reference sequence). The V gene lost 1 base and the J gene lost 0 bases, with 9 bases spanning the gap. For the CDR3, the DNA is TGTGCCAGTAGTATAGGTCGGGGTTTGAACACTGAAGCTTTCTTT. It specifies CASSIGRGLNTEAFF.

The J gene is TRBJ2-1, the V gene TRBV11-1, with TRBD2 matching 7 bases. The CDR3 sequence is 15 residues long. Looked up from germline, CDR1 is SGHAT and CDR2 is FQDESV (reference sequence). The trim removed 1 base at V and 0 bases at J, leaving 0 bases unmatched. The CDR3 reads CASSLGGSSYNEQFF. The DNA for the CDR3 is TGTGCCAGCAGCTTAGGCGGGAGCTCCTACAATGAGCAGTTCTTC. Drawing the rest from reference TRBV11-1 and TRBJ2-1, the complete variable domain is EAEVAQSPRYKITEKSQAVAFWCDPISGHATLYWYRQILGQGPELLVQFQDESVVDDSQLPKDRFSAERLKGVDSTLKIQPAELGDSAMYLCASSLGGSSYNEQFFGPGTRLTVL.

The chain is built from TRBV19 and TRBJ2-7, with TRBD2 identical over 11 bases. V was pared by 3 bases and J by 2 bases, with 6 bases of the junction left unmatched. This CDR3 is built from 16 residues. Germline loops: CDR1 LNHDA, CDR2 SQIVND (reference sequence). The CDR3 bases are TGTGCCAGTAGTATTGACAGGACTAGCGGGCCCTACGAGCAGTACTTC. Translating it yields CASSIDRTSGPYEQYF.

Only one count was recorded for this clone. This chain links TRBV6-5 with TRBJ1-1; 8 bases match TRBD1. V was pared by 7 bases and J by 6 bases, with 10 bases of the junction left unmatched. There are 14 residues in the CDR3. Germline loops: CDR1 MNHEY, CDR2 SVGAGI. The CDR3, as DNA: TGTGCCAGCACCCGGACAGGGAGAGCTGCTGAAGCTTTCTTT. It yields the protein CASTRTGRAAEAFF.

V gene TRBV3-1 (or the pseudogene TRBV3-2) combines with J gene TRBJ2-1; 10 bases align to TRBD2. The germline V gene encodes CDR1 LGHDT and CDR2 YNNKEL (reference sequence). V gave up 5 bases and J gave up 7 bases; unmatched junction bases: 8. The CDR3 runs to 15 residues. The CDR3 region has the DNA TGTGCCAGCAGCTCCCTAGCGGGAGTAACAAATGAGCAGTTCTTC. This gives the protein CASSSLAGVTNEQFF.

This clone is a singleton in its sample. The rearrangement joins TRBV28 to TRBJ1-6; the D is unclear. Germline CDR1 is MDHEN and CDR2 is SYDVKM. Trimming left V 2 bases short and J 7 bases short, with 18 bases between. This CDR3 spans 17 amino acids. The CDR3 spells CASSLDPAGSTNSPLHF. The CDR3 bases are TGTGCCAGCAGTTTAGATCCGGCAGGTTCTACGAATTCACCCCTCCACTTT.

V gene TRBV6-1 combines with J gene TRBJ2-5; 15 nucleotides align to TRBD2. The junction had 16 bases not matched to a gene; V was cut back by 3 bases and J by 5 bases. The CDR3 has 20 residues. CDR1 MNHNS and CDR2 SASEGT come from the germline V gene. DNA of the CDR3: TGTGCCAGCAGTGATCTCTCACCCGGACTAGCGGGAGGGCGGGGCGAGACCCAGTACTTC. Residues: CASSDLSPGLAGGRGETQYF.

The rearrangement links TRBV7-9 to TRBJ2-6, with D possibly matching TRBD1 (6 bases). The CDR3 contains 17 residues. The V end was cut by 1 base, the J end by 0 bases, with 10 bases between. Germline CDR1 and CDR2: SEHNR and FQNEAQ (reference sequence). The CDR3 here is CASSLGRGDSGANVLTF. In DNA form, the CDR3 reads TGTGCCAGCAGCTTAGGCAGGGGAGACTCTGGGGCCAACGTCCTGACTTTC. Together with reference TRBV7-9 and TRBJ2-6, the CDR3 gives the full variable domain: DTGVSQNPRHKITKRGQNVTFRCDPISEHNRLYWYRQTLGQGPEFLTYFQNEAQLEKSRLLSDRFSAERPKGSFSTLEIQRTEQGDSAMYLCASSLGRGDSGANVLTFGAGSRLTVL.

The chain uses TRBV6-5 and TRBJ1-4; D uncertain. CDR1 is MNHEY and CDR2 is SVGAGI in the germline V gene. The CDR3 runs to 15 residues. V was clipped by 1 base and J by 0 bases, with 6 bases between them. The CDR3 nucleotides read TGTGCCAGCAGTTACTACACCCCAACTAATGAAAAACTGTTTTTT. Its translation is CASSYYTPTNEKLFF.

This clone turned up a few times. The chain carries TRBV5-5 and TRBJ1-5; 7 bases match TRBD1. The junction had 10 bases not matched to a gene; V was cut back by 5 bases and J by 5 bases. This CDR3 region has 15 residues. Germline CDR1 reads SGHKS; CDR2 reads YYEKEE (reference sequence). For the CDR3, the DNA is TGTGCCAGCAGACAGGGGATCAGGGGGGATCAGCCCCAGCATTTT. Translated: CASRQGIRGDQPQHF.

This chain joins TRBV29-1 and TRBJ2-7; D ambiguous. Germline CDR1 SQVTM, CDR2 ANQGSEA. This CDR3 has 14 residues. The ends were cut back, 1 base at V and 3 bases at J, with 13 bases in the middle. The CDR3 loop is CSVEVGLVDYEQYF. CDR3 DNA: TGCAGCGTTGAAGTTGGTCTAGTCGACTACGAGCAGTACTTC.

The rearrangement uses TRBV4-1 and TRBJ1-1, with 7 positions matching TRBD1. The CDR3 runs to 13 residues. V shed 4 bases, J shed 8 bases, and the junction held 7 bases outside the gene matches. Germline-derived CDR1 and CDR2 are MGHRA and YSYEKL. The CDR3 nucleotides are TGCGCCAGCAGCCGAGGGGCGACAGGGGAAGCTTTCTTT. The encoded protein is CASSRGATGEAFF.

The chain is built from TRBV9 and TRBJ2-5, with D maybe TRBD2 (8 bases). V dropped 0 bases and J dropped 2 bases, with 20 bases sitting between them. Germline values: CDR1 SGDLS, CDR2 YYNGEE. The CDR3 sequence is 18 residues long. The CDR3 coding sequence is TGTGCCAGCAGCGTAGGACAGGGAATAGCGGGGCCTCAAGAGACCCAGTACTTC. It yields the protein CASSVGQGIAGPQETQYF.

CDR3 region: CASSHDRVGQETQYF. The CDR3 nucleotides are TGTGCCAGCAGCCACGACAGGGTCGGTCAAGAGACCCAGTACTTC. V is TRBV16 and J is TRBJ2-5; 7 nucleotides match TRBD1. This CDR3 spans 15 amino acids. J lost 2 bases, V lost 3 bases, and 6 bases had no gene match. CDR1 and CDR2 from the germline V gene are KGHSY and FQNENV.

The chain employs TRBV7-2 and TRBJ2-5; D uncertain. There are 15 residues in the CDR3. V was clipped by 2 bases and J by 2 bases, with 12 bases between them. Germline V lookup: CDR1 SGHTA, CDR2 FQGNSA. The CDR3 coding sequence is TGTGCCAGCAGCTTAAACTTCCAAATACAAGAGACCCAGTACTTC. Protein product: CASSLNFQIQETQYF.

The CDR3 DNA reads as TGTGCCAGCAGCCAAGGGGACAAGGGCTACACCTTC. Encoded protein: CASSQGDKGYTF. This chain joins TRBV3-1 (or the pseudogene TRBV3-2) and TRBJ1-2; weak D call: TRBD1 (6 bases). Germline V lookup: CDR1 LGHDT, CDR2 YNNKEL (reference sequence). Trimming removed 1 base from V and 8 bases from J, with 8 bases in between. This CDR3 is 12 amino acids long.

The chain couples TRBV12-3 or TRBV12-4 to TRBJ1-2, with 8 bases aligning to TRBD1. The CDR3 is made up of 13 amino acids. The J segment lost 8 bases and the V segment lost 6 bases, leaving 8 bases of the junction unmatched. The CDR3 region has the DNA TGTGCCAGCAGCTCACAGGGGGTCGGCGGCTACACCTTC. The encoded protein is CASSSQGVGGYTF.